The present entry profiles one TCR beta chain with its context. Amplified TCR beta CDR3 regions came from RNA transcripts. The primer set for the first-round RT-PCR of the TCR CDR3 was HTBI. TCRdb recomputed calls from the multiplex PCR reads with MiXCR, one row per CDR3 protein. The sample lists approximately 400,000 distinct CDR3 sequences; less than 20% were seen once. This entry is derived from a study of T cells in Graves' hyperthyroidism and ophthalmopathy. CDR3 length: 13 amino acids. Trimming pared 5 bases from V and 3 bases from J, leaving 11 bases between. The specimen was blood. The J gene is TRBJ2-7, the V gene TRBV12-3 or TRBV12-4; a possible D gene is TRBD2 (5 bases). The receptor was isolated from a man between 18 and 35 years old with Graves' ophthalmopathy. CDR3 residues: CASSPGLNYEQYF. The DNA of the CDR3 is TGTGCCAGCAGTCCCGGACTGAACTACGAGCAGTACTTC.